The 21 T cell receptor beta chains listed next were all sequenced from one sample in a study of T cells in Graves' hyperthyroidism and ophthalmopathy. Amplified regions were TCR beta CDR3 sequences from RNA transcripts. Researchers ran a first-round RT-PCR on the TCR CDR3 using the HTBI primer set. TCRdb itself ran the multiplex PCR reads through MiXCR, one entry per CDR3 protein. This table has roughly 380,000 distinct CDR3 sequences, roughly 13% appearing once. The sample taken for sequencing was blood. The receptors derive from a woman aged 18-30 years with Graves' hyperthyroidism.

This clonotype was seen ten or more times. The gene calls are TRBV30 and TRBJ2-6; TRBD2 is a possible D gene (7 bases). Germline CDR1 GTSNPN, CDR2 SVGIG (reference sequence). The V end lost 2 bases, the J end lost 0 bases, and 14 bases lay between the germline ends. The length of the CDR3 is 17 residues. The CDR3 sequence: CAWSREGGYSGANVLTF. CDR3 sequence (DNA): TGTGCCTGGAGTAGGGAGGGGGGGTACTCTGGGGCCAACGTCCTGACTTTC.

This clonotype was observed a handful of times. The rearrangement joins TRBV19 to TRBJ1-5, with 8 bases identical to TRBD1. This CDR3 has 16 amino acids. CDR1 and CDR2 from the germline V gene are LNHDA and SQIVND (reference sequence). Unmatched junction bases numbered 11, after V lost 3 bases and J lost 7 bases. The CDR3 protein is CASSIYPSGQGQPQHF. CDR3 nucleotide sequence: TGTGCCAGTAGTATCTACCCCTCCGGACAGGGCCAGCCCCAGCATTTT.

This clonotype was picked up a small number of times. V and J are TRBV5-1 and TRBJ2-3; a possible D gene is TRBD1 (6 bases). Trimming left V 1 base short and J 2 bases short, with 14 bases between. This CDR3 comprises 16 residues. Germline V lookup: CDR1 SGHRS, CDR2 YFSETQ. The CDR3: CASSLQAGVATDTQYF. The CDR3 region has the DNA TGCGCCAGCAGCTTGCAGGCAGGGGTTGCCACAGATACGCAGTATTTT.

This clonotype showed up many times. The rearrangement uses TRBV5-1 and TRBJ2-1; possible D gene TRBD1, 6 bases. Germline V lookup: CDR1 SGHRS, CDR2 YFSETQ. The V gene lost 2 bases and the J gene lost 5 bases, with 11 bases spanning the gap. The CDR3 runs 14 residues. The CDR3 region has the DNA TGCGCCAGCAGCTTAGGCCAGGGGAACAATGAGCAGTTCTTC. Translated, it gives CASSLGQGNNEQFF.

This clonotype was seen a handful of times. The V and J genes are TRBV30 and TRBJ1-6, with D unresolved. The germline V gene has CDR1 GTSNPN and CDR2 SVGIG (reference sequence). V was trimmed by 0 bases and J by 1 base, leaving 7 bases between them. The CDR3 runs to 15 residues. CDR3 in amino acids: CAWSVRGSYNSPLHF. The CDR3 nucleotides read TGTGCCTGGAGTGTACGCGGATCCTATAATTCACCCCTCCACTTT.

This clonotype was counted many times. The rearrangement uses TRBV6-1 and TRBJ1-1; the D is unclear. The CDR3 is 14 residues long. Trimming left V 4 bases short and J 3 bases short, with 12 bases between. Germline V gene data show CDR1 as MNHNS and CDR2 as SASEGT. For the CDR3, the DNA is TGTGCCAGCAGTGTTACTGTCGGGGACACTGAAGCTTTCTTT. Translation: CASSVTVGDTEAFF.

Ten or more counts support this clonotype. The V gene is TRBV30, the J gene TRBJ1-1; D is uncertain. The CDR3 is made up of 11 amino acids. CDR1 is GTSNPN and CDR2 is SVGIG in the germline V gene (reference sequence). V lost 0 bases, J lost 8 bases, and 7 bases lay in between. CDR3 DNA: TGTGCCTGGAGTGTACAGAAAGAAGCTTTCTTT. This translates into CAWSVQKEAFF.

This clonotype was picked up many times. The chain is built from TRBV6-1 and TRBJ2-3; no reliable D call. The ends were cut back, 5 bases at V and 2 bases at J, with 8 bases in the middle. The CDR3 totals 13 residues. The germline V gene has CDR1 MNHNS and CDR2 SASEGT. DNA of the CDR3: TGTGCCAGCAGTTACGGCTCCACAGATACGCAGTATTTT. Amino acid sequence: CASSYGSTDTQYF.

The chain couples TRBV4-1 to TRBJ2-2; no clear D gene. V dropped 0 bases and J dropped 5 bases, with 10 bases sitting between them. Per germline, CDR1 MGHRA and CDR2 YSYEKL. The CDR3 has 15 amino acids. The CDR3 DNA sequence: TGCGCCAGCAGCCAAGAGGGAAGGTCGACCGGGGAGCTGTTTTTT. Translating it yields CASSQEGRSTGELFF.

The gene calls are TRBV19 and TRBJ1-2, with 9 bases fitting TRBD1. Looked up from germline, CDR1 is LNHDA and CDR2 is SQIVND (reference sequence). The CDR3 length is 15 residues. With V trimmed by 0 bases and J by 6 bases, 5 bases remained unmatched. In nucleotides, the CDR3 is TGTGCCAGTAGTATAGAACAGGGGGCGCATCATGGCTACACCTTC. Protein product: CASSIEQGAHHGYTF.

This clonotype was counted ten times or more. J is TRBJ1-3 and V is TRBV7-9, with a weak D call TRBD1 (5 bases). Germline V gives CDR1 SEHNR, CDR2 FQNEAQ (reference sequence). V lost 5 bases, J lost 7 bases, and 12 bases lay in between. The CDR3 runs 13 residues. The CDR3 DNA sequence: TGTGCCAGCAGCCAGGGAGGTCGGAACACCATATATTTT. Encoded protein: CASSQGGRNTIYF.

This clonotype showed up many times. The J gene is TRBJ1-2, the V gene TRBV3-1; D remains ambiguous. This CDR3 has 13 amino acids. Trimming pared 1 base from V and 1 base from J, leaving 4 bases between. Germline V gives CDR1 LGHDT, CDR2 YNNKEL (reference sequence). CDR3 loop: CASSQGSNYGYTF. CDR3 coding DNA: TGTGCCAGCAGCCAAGGCAGTAACTATGGCTACACCTTC.

This chain joins TRBV25-1 and TRBJ2-7; the D gene could be TRBD1 or TRBD2 (5 bases each). V lost 4 bases and J 9 bases, leaving 13 bases between the germline ends. Germline V lookup: CDR1 MGHDK, CDR2 SYGVNS. This CDR3 region has 12 residues. The CDR3 coding sequence is TGTGCCAGCAGTGTAAGTTCGGGACGGCAGTACTTC. Protein: CASSVSSGRQYF.

This clonotype has a count of ten or more. CDR3 in DNA: TGTGCCAGCAGCTCATGGACAGGCAAGAACACTGAAGCTTTCTTT. Amino acids: CASSSWTGKNTEAFF. The V gene is TRBV13, the J gene TRBJ1-1, with 7 bases aligning to TRBD1. The J segment lost 1 base and the V segment lost 4 bases, leaving 6 bases of the junction unmatched. From germline, CDR1 is PRHDT and CDR2 FYEKMQ (reference sequence). The length of the CDR3 is 15 residues.

At least ten counts were recorded for this clonotype. The chain has TRBV28 and TRBJ2-7; 8 nucleotides line up with TRBD1. Losses at the gene ends were 2 bases for V and 0 bases for J; bases not matched to a gene: 9. This CDR3 is built from 17 residues. Germline CDR1 reads MDHEN; CDR2 reads SYDVKM. The CDR3 nucleotides read TGTGCCAGCAGTTTAAGGGTCGGGACAGGCATCTCCTACGAGCAGTACTTC. Amino acids: CASSLRVGTGISYEQYF.

This clonotype was seen repeatedly, ten times or more. CDR3 sequence (DNA): TGTGCCAGCAGCCAAGATAAGTCTGGGGGCTTGAACACTGAAGCTTTCTTT. As protein: CASSQDKSGGLNTEAFF. The chain joins TRBV3-1 to TRBJ1-1; D might be TRBD1 (6 bases). Germline CDR1 is LGHDT and CDR2 is YNNKEL (reference sequence). V dropped 0 bases and J dropped 0 bases, with 14 bases sitting between them. CDR3 length: 17 amino acids.

Ten or more counts support this clonotype. The CDR3 bases are TGTGCCAGCAGTTTAACGAGGTCCGGGGAGCTGTTTTTT. Amino acid sequence: CASSLTRSGELFF. The chain recombines TRBV12-3 or TRBV12-4 with TRBJ2-2; D is unclear. This CDR3 spans 13 amino acids. V dropped 2 bases and J dropped 6 bases, with 7 bases sitting between them.

Many counts were recorded for this clonotype. A junction end diverges from the germline sequence, so it may reflect a read error. This rearrangement joins TRBV11-3 to TRBJ2-1, with 9 bases fitting TRBD1. The germline V gene encodes CDR1 SGHNT and CDR2 YENEEA. The CDR3 has 15 residues. The DNA of the CDR3 is TGTGCCGGCAGCCCTAGGGGGACAGGGTTCAATGAGCAGTTCTTC. Translation gives CAGSPRGTGFNEQFF. Using reference TRBV11-3 and TRBJ2-1 for the parts outside the CDR3, the full variable domain is EAGVVQSPRYKIIEKKQPVAFWCNPISGHNTLYWYLQNLGQGPELLIRYENEEAVDDSQLPKDRFSAERLKGVDSTLKIQPAELGDSAVYLCAGSPRGTGFNEQFFGPGTRLTVL.

The genes are TRBV6-5 and TRBJ1-1; maybe TRBD1 (6 bases). Germline V CDR1 and CDR2: MNHEY, SVGAGI. The V and J ends lost 2 bases and 1 base respectively, with 14 bases between them. The CDR3 is 16 amino acids. The CDR3 coding sequence is TGTGCCAGCAGTTACGGGACATCCCTAACGAACACTGAAGCTTTCTTT. Its protein is CASSYGTSLTNTEAFF.

The chain recombines TRBV20-1 with TRBJ2-7; D possibly uses TRBD1 or TRBD2 (5 bases each). The germline V and J ends were trimmed by 3 bases and 2 bases, with 14 bases remaining between them. Looked up from germline, CDR1 is DFQATT and CDR2 is SNEGSKA (reference sequence). There are 14 residues in the CDR3. CDR3 coding DNA: TGCAGTGCTAGGGACTCCCTAGGGGCCTACGAGCAGTACTTC. This translates into CSARDSLGAYEQYF.

The V call is TRBV20-1, the J call TRBJ1-1; weak D call: TRBD1 (5 bases). V was shortened by 6 bases and J by 1 base, with 15 bases between the two germline ends. This CDR3 has 14 residues. Germline V lookup: CDR1 DFQATT, CDR2 SNEGSKA (reference sequence). The chain's CDR3 is CSAHSAGKNTEAFF. The CDR3 DNA follows: TGCAGTGCCCACTCCGCAGGGAAGAACACTGAAGCTTTCTTT.